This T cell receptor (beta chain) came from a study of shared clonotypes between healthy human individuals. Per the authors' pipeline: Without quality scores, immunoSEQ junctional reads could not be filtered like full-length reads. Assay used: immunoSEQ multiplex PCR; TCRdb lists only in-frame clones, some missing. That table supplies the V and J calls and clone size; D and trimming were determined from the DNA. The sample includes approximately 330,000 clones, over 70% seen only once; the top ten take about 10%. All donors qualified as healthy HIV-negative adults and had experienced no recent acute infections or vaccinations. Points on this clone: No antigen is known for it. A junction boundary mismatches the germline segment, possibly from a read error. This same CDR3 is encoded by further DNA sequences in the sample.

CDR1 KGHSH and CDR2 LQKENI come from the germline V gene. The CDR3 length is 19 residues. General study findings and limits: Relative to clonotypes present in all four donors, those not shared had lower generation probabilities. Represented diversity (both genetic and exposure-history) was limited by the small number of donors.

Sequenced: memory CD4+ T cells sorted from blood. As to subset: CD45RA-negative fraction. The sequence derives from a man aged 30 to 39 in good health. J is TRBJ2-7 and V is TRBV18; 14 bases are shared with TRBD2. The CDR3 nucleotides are TGTGCCAGCTCGCCACCCGGAGGACTAGCGGGAGGCACGTCCTACGAGCAGTACTTC. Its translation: CASSPPGGLAGGTSYEQYF.